Listed below are T cell receptor beta chains from one sample, sequenced in a study of OX40 agonist ivuxolimab in advanced cancers. The method was immunoSEQ multiplex PCR; TCRdb's version includes in-frame clones alone and lacks a portion of them. The sample yields about 20,000 clones, 84% seen once. This specimen was CD4+ or CD8+ T cells sorted from blood, taken in a trial of the OX40 agonist ivuxolimab. The receptors stem from an adult with an advanced solid tumor such as melanoma, head and neck, liver or kidney cancer. Both conserved end residues are part of each CDR3. D genes are given only for firm matches. Not all rows give a size; the values are once, few, many and, for expanded clones, a class.

clone_size	v_call	j_call	d_call	cdr3_aa	cdr3_nt
NA	TRBV27	TRBJ1-4	NA	CASGEGEKLFF	TGTGCCAGCGGGGAAGGAGAAAAACTGTTTTTT
NA	TRBV28	TRBJ1-5	NA	CASTRRGGDQPQHF	TGTGCCAGCACCCGAAGGGGGGGTGATCAGCCCCAGCATTTT
once	TRBV15	TRBJ2-1	NA	CATSRDSGPVNEQFF	TGTGCCACCAGCAGAGATAGCGGCCCTGTAAATGAGCAGTTCTTC
NA	TRBV6-1	TRBJ1-4	TRBD1	CASSPPGQGVEKLFF	TGTGCCAGCAGTCCCCCGGGACAGGGGGTTGAAAAACTGTTTTTT
NA	TRBV2	TRBJ1-6	NA	CASSDFSGSIPWF	TGTGCCAGCAGTGATTTTTCAGGCTCAATACCCTGGTTT
once	TRBV10-3	TRBJ2-7	NA	CAISAGGLYEQYF	TGTGCCATCAGTGCAGGAGGGCTCTACGAGCAGTACTTC
few	TRBV6-4	TRBJ2-3	TRBD2	CASSDSRGGTDTQYF	TGTGCCAGCAGTGACTCGCGGGGGGGCACAGATACGCAGTATTTT
once	TRBV9	TRBJ2-1	TRBD1	CASSGGQGPYNEQFF	TGTGCCAGCAGCGGGGGACAGGGACCCTACAATGAGCAGTTCTTC
NA	TRBV9	TRBJ1-2	NA	CASSAEYYGYTF	TGTGCCAGCAGCGCAGAGTACTATGGCTACACCTTC
medium-sized	TRBV11-2	TRBJ2-7	NA	CASSLVRGNEQYF	TGTGCCAGCAGCTTGGTCAGAGGGAACGAGCAGTACTTC
once	TRBV11-2	TRBJ2-4	NA	CASSFNPGVLAKNIQYF	TGTGCCAGCAGCTTCAATCCAGGGGTATTAGCCAAAAACATTCAGTACTTC
NA	TRBV9	TRBJ2-5	NA	CASSPPSHTQYF	TGTGCCAGCAGCCCCCCATCACATACCCAGTACTTC
NA	TRBV4-1	TRBJ2-1	NA	CASSQQRREGTDKGNPFF	TGCGCCAGCAGCCAACAACGTCGGGAGGGGACAGATAAAGGCAATCCGTTCTTC
once	TRBV27	TRBJ1-1	NA	CASSALPGPPTEAFF	TGTGCCAGCAGCGCTCTCCCGGGACCCCCGACTGAAGCTTTCTTT
NA	TRBV28	TRBJ1-5	TRBD1	CASSLSVVGDSYSNQPQHF	TGTGCCAGCAGTTTATCGGTTGTGGGGGACAGTTATAGCAATCAGCCCCAGCATTTT
NA	TRBV6-9	TRBJ1-2	NA	CASSTGNGYTF	TGTGCCAGCAGTACAGGGAATGGCTACACCTTC
NA	TRBV2	TRBJ2-3	NA	CASSEVGTYLRGGTDTQYF	TGTGCCAGCAGTGAAGTAGGGACTTACCTCCGGGGCGGGACAGATACGCAGTATTTT
few	TRBV7-2	TRBJ2-3	NA	CASSQPPTDTQYF	TGTGCCAGCAGCCAACCCCCCACAGATACGCAGTATTTT
NA	TRBV29-1	TRBJ1-2	NA	CSVVFGVSGYTF	TGCAGCGTTGTATTCGGGGTCTCTGGCTACACCTTC
once	TRBV19	TRBJ1-1	NA	CVSLGQTEAFF	TGTGTCAGCCTCGGGCAGACTGAAGCTTTCTTT
NA	TRBV27	TRBJ2-3	NA	CASSSQGTGDTQYF	TGTGCCAGCAGTTCTCAGGGTACCGGAGATACGCAGTATTTT
NA	TRBV6-6	TRBJ1-2	NA	CASRGESFNYGYTF	TGTGCCAGCAGGGGAGAATCCTTTAACTATGGCTACACCTTC
NA	TRBV5-3	TRBJ1-2	TRBD1	CASSGWTGNYYGYTF	TGTGCCAGCAGCGGATGGACAGGGAATTACTATGGCTACACCTTC
few	TRBV7-3	TRBJ2-3	NA	CASSLVLGRPTPPNTQYF	TGTGCCAGCAGCTTAGTGTTGGGGCGACCCACGCCGCCTAATACGCAGTATTTT
NA	TRBV10-2	TRBJ1-3	NA	CAARGESGNTIYF	TGCGCCGCAAGAGGAGAGTCTGGAAACACCATATATTTT
NA	TRBV5-1	TRBJ1-1	NA	CASSLAQQNTEAFF	TGCGCCAGCAGCTTGGCACAACAGAACACTGAAGCTTTCTTT
NA	TRBV7-9	TRBJ2-7	NA	CASSSETDGTYEQYF	TGTGCCAGCAGCTCAGAGACGGACGGGACCTACGAGCAGTACTTC
NA	TRBV4-1	TRBJ2-1	NA	CASSQAAPSSYNEQFF	TGCGCCAGCAGCCAAGCAGCCCCGAGCTCCTACAATGAGCAGTTCTTC